This T cell receptor (beta chain) was identified during a study of blood T cell repertoires in COVID-19. About the study: The study drew acute and convalescent COVID-19 samples from the United States, Italy and Spain. In each case, the material was cDNA or gDNA derived from T cells, B-cell-depleted T cells, or PBMCs.

Original processing methods: How many nucleated cells were present was estimated from reference gene primer amplification. TCRdb's table, derived via immunoSEQ multiplex PCR, lists solely in-frame clones and lacks some. From that table come the V and J calls and clone size; the DNA was used to work out D and trimming. The sample carries about 82,000 clones, around four fifths recorded once. Germline trimming cut 0 bases from V and 7 bases from J; bases unmatched to any gene: 9. The CDR3 length is 16 residues. In germline, CDR1 is LGHNA, CDR2 YNFKEQ. The receptor was derived from an elderly man with active or convalescent COVID-19. The specimen was peripheral blood. The chain couples TRBV4-2 to TRBJ1-2; 9 bases fit TRBD1. CDR3 residues: CASSQEGEQGAGGYTF. The CDR3 bases are TGTGCCAGCAGCCAAGAAGGGGAACAGGGGGCCGGTGGCTACACCTTC.